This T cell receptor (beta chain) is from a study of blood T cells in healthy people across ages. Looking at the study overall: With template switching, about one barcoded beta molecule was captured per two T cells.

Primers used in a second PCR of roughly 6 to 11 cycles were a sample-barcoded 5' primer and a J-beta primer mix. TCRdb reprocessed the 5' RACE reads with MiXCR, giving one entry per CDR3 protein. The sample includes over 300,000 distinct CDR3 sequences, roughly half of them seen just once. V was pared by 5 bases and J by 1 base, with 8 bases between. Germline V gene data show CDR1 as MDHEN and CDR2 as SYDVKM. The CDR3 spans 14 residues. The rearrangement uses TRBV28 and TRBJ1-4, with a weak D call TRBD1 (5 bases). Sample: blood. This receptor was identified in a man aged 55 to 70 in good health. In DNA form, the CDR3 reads TGTGCCAGCAGTGACAGCGTAACTAATGAAAAACTGTTTTTT. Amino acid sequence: CASSDSVTNEKLFF. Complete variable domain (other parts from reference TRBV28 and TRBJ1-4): DVKVTQSSRYLVKRTGEKVFLECVQDMDHENMFWYRQDPGLGLRLIYFSYDVKMKEKGDIPEGYSVSREKKERFSLILESASTNQTSMYLCASSDSVTNEKLFFGSGTQLSVL.